This entry lists 15 T cell receptor beta chains sequenced from one sample in a study of cytomegalovirus exposure and HLA in healthy donors. The PCR was carried out with 60 Vbeta primers and 13 Jbeta primers. TCRdb's copy holds only in-frame clones and misses some; the assay was immunoSEQ multiplex PCR. The data contain about 110,000 clones, around two thirds of them singletons. Material: PBMCs. These receptors came from a man aged 50 or older in good health and CMV-seropositive.

The chain combines TRBV5-1 with TRBJ2-7; 7 bases agree with TRBD2. Germline V gives CDR1 SGHRS, CDR2 YFSETQ. Trimming cost V 4 bases and J 1 base; bases outside gene matches: 5. The CDR3 length is 14 residues. CDR3 nucleotides: TGCGCCAGCAGCGCTTGGGGGGGATCCTACGAGCAGTACTTC. Protein sequence: CASSAWGGSYEQYF.

V usage is TRBV11-2 and J usage is TRBJ2-1; 13 bases agree with TRBD2. J was trimmed by 8 bases and V by 4 bases; bases with no gene match: 14. The CDR3 is made up of 18 amino acids. CDR1 and CDR2 from the germline V gene are SGHAT and FQNNGV. The CDR3 reads CASSSPTSGGWVRDEQFF. The DNA of the CDR3 is TGTGCCAGCAGCTCCCCGACTAGCGGGGGGTGGGTTCGCGATGAGCAGTTCTTC.

The genes are TRBV15 and TRBJ1-6; D remains ambiguous. Trimming stripped 3 bases from V and 10 bases from J, with 16 bases between. The CDR3 totals 15 residues. Per germline, CDR1 LNHNV and CDR2 YYDKDF (reference sequence). CDR3 residues: CATSSLTPPRSPLHF. In nucleotides, the CDR3 is TGTGCCACCAGCAGCCTGACCCCCCCTAGGTCACCCCTCCACTTT.

The V gene is TRBV7-8, the J gene TRBJ1-6; D is undetermined. Trimming pared 4 bases from V and 0 bases from J, leaving 16 bases between. This CDR3 comprises 18 residues. From germline, CDR1 is SGHVS and CDR2 FQNEAQ. CDR3 residues: CASSSAPTESSYNSPLHF. CDR3 coding DNA: TGTGCCAGCAGCTCCGCCCCGACGGAGAGCTCCTATAATTCACCCCTCCACTTT.

This chain uses TRBV5-1 with TRBJ2-1; D unresolved. The CDR3 runs to 14 residues. CDR1 is SGHRS and CDR2 is YFSETQ in the germline V gene. The V and J ends lost 7 bases and 2 bases respectively, with 13 bases between them. CDR3 bases: TGCGCCAGCGTTGACGGGTCCGCCTACAATGAGCAGTTCTTC. Translation: CASVDGSAYNEQFF.

The chain combines TRBV5-1 with TRBJ2-2; a possible D gene is TRBD1 (6 bases). V lost 5 bases to trimming and J lost 4 bases, with 15 bases between them. Germline CDR1 and CDR2: SGHRS and YFSETQ. The CDR3 is 15 residues long. CDR3 region: CASSKDRPSTGELFF. CDR3 DNA sequence: TGCGCCAGCAGTAAGGACAGACCGAGCACCGGGGAGCTGTTTTTT.

The chain carries TRBV9 and TRBJ2-2; D possibly corresponds to TRBD1 (5 bases). V lost 4 bases and J 6 bases, leaving 13 bases between the germline ends. CDR1 and CDR2 (germline): SGDLS, YYNGEE. The CDR3 has 14 residues. This CDR3 reads CASSPWGGAGELFF. CDR3 DNA: TGTGCCAGCAGCCCGTGGGGCGGCGCCGGGGAGCTGTTTTTT.

In nucleotides, the CDR3 is TGTGCCAGCAGCTCCATTCCGGGACAGGGCCCAGATACGCAGTATTTT. This codes for CASSSIPGQGPDTQYF. The V and J genes are TRBV5-4 and TRBJ2-3; TRBD1 aligns across 9 bases. With V trimmed by 3 bases and J by 4 bases, 9 bases remained unmatched. The CDR3 runs 16 residues. Germline CDR1 SGHNT, CDR2 YYREEE (reference sequence). The complete variable domain, with remaining parts taken from reference TRBV5-4 and TRBJ2-3, reads ETGVTQSPTHLIKTRGQQVTLRCSSQSGHNTVSWYQQALGQGPQFIFQYYREEENGRGNFPPRFSGLQFPNYSSELNVNALELDDSALYLCASSSIPGQGPDTQYFGPGTRLTVL.

The chain couples TRBV7-9 to TRBJ2-7; D is undetermined. The V and J ends lost 1 base and 6 bases respectively, with 4 bases between them. The germline V gene has CDR1 SEHNR and CDR2 FQNEAQ (reference sequence). CDR3 length: 11 residues. CDR3 amino acids: CASSLELEQYF. CDR3 sequence (DNA): TGTGCCAGCAGCTTAGAACTCGAGCAGTACTTC.

This chain joins TRBV5-1 and TRBJ2-7; D possibly corresponds to TRBD2 (6 bases). Germline V gene lookup returns CDR1 SGHRS and CDR2 YFSETQ. The V gene lost 6 bases and the J gene lost 2 bases, with 15 bases spanning the gap. This CDR3 is 14 amino acids long. The CDR3: CASTGGVRPYEQYF. In DNA, the CDR3 is TGCGCCAGCACCGGGGGAGTCCGCCCCTACGAGCAGTACTTC.

The sample holds a few counts of this clone. V usage is TRBV9 and J usage is TRBJ1-5; D might be TRBD1 (5 bases). The CDR3 consists of 16 residues. With 3 bases removed from V and 2 bases from J, the gap between germline ends came to 15 bases. Germline-derived CDR1 and CDR2 are SGDLS and YYNGEE. The CDR3 sequence is CASSGGGPEGNQPQHF. The CDR3 bases are TGTGCCAGCAGCGGCGGGGGACCCGAGGGCAATCAGCCCCAGCATTTT.

A single count supports this clone. The J gene is TRBJ1-2, the V gene TRBV2; D is perhaps TRBD1 (6 bases). CDR1 is SNHLY and CDR2 is FYNNEI in the germline V gene. Between the trimmed V and J ends, which lost 7 bases and 5 bases, there was a span of 20 bases. This CDR3 has 15 amino acids. CDR3 region: CASIRGAVDVYGYTF. The CDR3 DNA is TGTGCCAGCATACGGGGGGCTGTGGATGTGTATGGCTACACCTTC.

This sequence joins TRBV5-1 and TRBJ2-5; 9 bases align to TRBD2. J gave up 1 base and V 4 bases, and 5 bases lay outside the gene matches. The CDR3 runs to 15 residues. Germline CDR1 is SGHRS and CDR2 is YFSETQ. CDR3 protein: CASSLGTSFQETQYF. In nucleotides, the CDR3 is TGCGCCAGCAGCCTCGGGACTAGCTTCCAAGAGACCCAGTACTTC.

The chain employs TRBV6-1 and TRBJ2-7, with TRBD2 matching over 7 bases. This CDR3 region has 15 residues. The V and J ends lost 2 bases and 0 bases, in that order; junction bases with no gene match: 4. Germline CDR1 reads MNHNS; CDR2 reads SASEGT. The CDR3 reads CASSEPGGSSYEQYF. DNA for the CDR3: TGTGCCAGCAGTGAACCCGGGGGGAGCTCCTACGAGCAGTACTTC.

This chain uses TRBV2 with TRBJ2-7; TRBD2 matches at 8 bases. The V segment lost 6 bases and the J segment 5 bases; nucleotides outside the gene matches: 9. The CDR3 runs 14 residues. Germline CDR1 and CDR2: SNHLY and FYNNEI. DNA of the CDR3: TGTGCCAGCAGGAGGACGGGGGGGAGCAACGAGCAGTACTTC. Protein: CASRRTGGSNEQYF.